This T cell receptor beta chain was recorded in a study of glioma-infiltrating T cells after dendritic cell vaccination. Study summary: Monocyte-derived dendritic cells, cultured approximately seven days with IL-4 and GM-CSF, were pulsed with autologous tumor lysate. Study-level findings and limits: Estimated pretreatment TIL content predicted outcome after dendritic cell vaccination. The cohort had few patients with full blood and tumor sets.

Sample time point: after dendritic cell vaccination, including at tumor progression/relapse. No glioblastoma patient carried an isocitrate dehydrogenase mutation. Turning to this clone: Its matching antigen is unknown.

Using immunoSEQ multiplex PCR, the repertoire was profiled, and TCRdb retains in-frame clones only, with some absent. In the table there are about 50,000 clones, about 85% of which are singletons. The CDR3 spans 12 residues. Germline V lookup: CDR1 SGHVS, CDR2 FQNEAQ. V was trimmed by 5 bases and J by 5 bases, leaving 6 bases between them. The chain combines TRBV7-8 with TRBJ2-2; unclear D gene. The source was blood, collected after dendritic cell vaccination. The receptor comes from a human donor with glioblastoma. The CDR3 DNA reads as TGTGCCAGCAGCCCAGTAACCGGGGAGCTGTTTTTT. It specifies CASSPVTGELFF.